In its sample, the clone carrying this T cell receptor (beta chain) was seen a few times. Its specificity is not known. The data were taken from a study of immune heterogeneity within non-small cell lung tumors. General study results and limits: Identical dominant CDR3 beta clonotypes recurred among a patient's tumor sites, alongside site-unique high-frequency clones.

Multiplex PCR with 32 V and 13 J primers amplified TCR beta CDR3. TCRdb reanalysed the multiplex PCR reads using MiXCR and keeps one entry per CDR3 protein. The sample records 20,000 to 25,000 distinct CDR3 sequences, approximately 26% being singletons. CDR3 length: 15 residues. The germline V gene encodes CDR1 LGHDT and CDR2 YNNKEL (reference sequence). Deletions cut 6 bases from V and 4 bases from J, with 17 bases between. For each sample, template was roughly 640 ng of bulk tumor genomic DNA. Collection of several biopsies per primary tumor, spaced far apart, took place during surgery. These patients got curative surgery after being newly diagnosed with untreated non-small cell lung cancer. Samples were obtained from newly diagnosed non-small cell lung cancer patients who were having surgery with curative intent.

This receptor was identified in a man in his forties or fifties with non-small cell lung cancer. The sequenced sample consisted of lung tumor tissue. This rearrangement joins TRBV3-1 to TRBJ2-3; D is possibly TRBD1 or TRBD2 (5 bases each). The CDR3 coding sequence is TGTGCCAGCAGGAAACGGGGCCTCCTCGCAGATACGCAGTATTTT. It encodes CASRKRGLLADTQYF.